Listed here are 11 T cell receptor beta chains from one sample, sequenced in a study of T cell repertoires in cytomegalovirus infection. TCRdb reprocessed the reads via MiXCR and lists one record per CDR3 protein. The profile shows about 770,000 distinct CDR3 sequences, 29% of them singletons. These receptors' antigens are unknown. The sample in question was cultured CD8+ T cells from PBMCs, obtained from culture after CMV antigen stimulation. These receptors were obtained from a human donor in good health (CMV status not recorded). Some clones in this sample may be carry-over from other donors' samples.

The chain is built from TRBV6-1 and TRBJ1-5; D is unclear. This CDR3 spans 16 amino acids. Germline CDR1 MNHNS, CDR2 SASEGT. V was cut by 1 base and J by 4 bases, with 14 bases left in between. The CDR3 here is CASSEVYAGYNQPQHF. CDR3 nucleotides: TGTGCCAGCAGTGAAGTCTATGCTGGGTATAATCAGCCCCAGCATTTT.

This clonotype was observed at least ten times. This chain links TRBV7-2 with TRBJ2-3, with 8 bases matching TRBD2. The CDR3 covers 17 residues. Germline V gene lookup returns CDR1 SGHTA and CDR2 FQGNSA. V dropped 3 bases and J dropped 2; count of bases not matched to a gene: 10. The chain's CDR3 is CASSFPDWRGATDTQYF. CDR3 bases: TGTGCCAGCAGCTTCCCAGATTGGCGGGGGGCCACAGATACGCAGTATTTT.

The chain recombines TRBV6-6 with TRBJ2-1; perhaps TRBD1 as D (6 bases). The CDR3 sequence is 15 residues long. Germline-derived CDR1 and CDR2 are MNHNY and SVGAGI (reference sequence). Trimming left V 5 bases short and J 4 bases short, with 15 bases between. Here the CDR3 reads CASSMDSGKYNEQFF. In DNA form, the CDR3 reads TGTGCCAGCAGTATGGACAGTGGTAAATACAATGAGCAGTTCTTC.

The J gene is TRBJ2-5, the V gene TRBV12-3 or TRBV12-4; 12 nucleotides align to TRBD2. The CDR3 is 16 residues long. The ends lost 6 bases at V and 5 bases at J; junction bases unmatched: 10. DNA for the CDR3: TGTGCCAGCAGCTCCCCACTAGCGGGGGGCAGGGAGACCCAGTACTTC. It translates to CASSSPLAGGRETQYF.

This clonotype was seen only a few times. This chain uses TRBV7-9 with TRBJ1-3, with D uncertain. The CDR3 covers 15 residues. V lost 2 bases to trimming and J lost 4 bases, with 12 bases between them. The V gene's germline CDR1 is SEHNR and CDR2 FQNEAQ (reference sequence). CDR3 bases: TGTGCCAGCAGCTTAAGACGGTTGGCCGGAAACACCATATATTTT. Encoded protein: CASSLRRLAGNTIYF.

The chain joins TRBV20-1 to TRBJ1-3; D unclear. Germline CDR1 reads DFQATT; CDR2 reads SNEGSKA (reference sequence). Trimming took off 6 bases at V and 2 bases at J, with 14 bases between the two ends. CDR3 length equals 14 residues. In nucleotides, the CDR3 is TGCAGTGCAACTGGTCCAGAACCTGGAAACACCATATATTTT. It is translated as CSATGPEPGNTIYF.

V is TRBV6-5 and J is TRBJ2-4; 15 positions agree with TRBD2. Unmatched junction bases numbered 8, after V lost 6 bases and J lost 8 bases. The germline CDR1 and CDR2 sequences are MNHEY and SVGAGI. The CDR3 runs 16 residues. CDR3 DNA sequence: TGTGCCAGCAGCCGTGGACTAGCGGGGGGGCATGACATTCAGTACTTC. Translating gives CASSRGLAGGHDIQYF.

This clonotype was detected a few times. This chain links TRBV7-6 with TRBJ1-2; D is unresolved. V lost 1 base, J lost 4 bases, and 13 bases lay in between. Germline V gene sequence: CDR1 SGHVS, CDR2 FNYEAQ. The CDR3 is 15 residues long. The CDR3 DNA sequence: TGTGCCAGCAGCTTAGATGGCAGTGCTATCTATGGCTACACCTTC. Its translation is CASSLDGSAIYGYTF.

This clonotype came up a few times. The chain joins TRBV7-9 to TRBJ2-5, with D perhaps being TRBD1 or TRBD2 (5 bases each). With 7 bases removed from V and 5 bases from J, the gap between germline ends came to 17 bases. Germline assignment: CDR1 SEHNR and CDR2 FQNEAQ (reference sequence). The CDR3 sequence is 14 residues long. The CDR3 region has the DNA TGTGCCAGCACGGGCTCTAGCTGGGGGGAGACCCAGTACTTC. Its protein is CASTGSSWGETQYF.

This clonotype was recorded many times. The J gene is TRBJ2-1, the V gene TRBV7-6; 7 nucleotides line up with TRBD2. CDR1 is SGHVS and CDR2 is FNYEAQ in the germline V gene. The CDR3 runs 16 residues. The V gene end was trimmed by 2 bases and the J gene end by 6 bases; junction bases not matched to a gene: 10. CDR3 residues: CASSLPRRGSPNEQFF. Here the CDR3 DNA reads TGTGCCAGCAGCTTACCGCGGCGGGGGTCCCCCAATGAGCAGTTCTTC.

The CDR3 DNA sequence: TGTGCCAGCAGCCAAGTATGGACAGTCCTCTACAATGAGCAGTTCTTC. Its protein is CASSQVWTVLYNEQFF. The chain joins TRBV14 to TRBJ2-1, with D perhaps TRBD1 (6 bases). The CDR3 runs to 16 residues. Germline CDR1 SGHDN, CDR2 FVKESK. Trimming removed 1 base from V and 3 bases from J, with 13 bases in between.